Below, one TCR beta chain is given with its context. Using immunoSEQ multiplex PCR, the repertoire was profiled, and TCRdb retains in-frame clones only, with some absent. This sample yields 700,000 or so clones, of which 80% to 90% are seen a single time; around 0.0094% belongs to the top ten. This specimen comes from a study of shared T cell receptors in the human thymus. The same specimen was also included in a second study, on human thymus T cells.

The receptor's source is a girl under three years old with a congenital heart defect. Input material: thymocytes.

The CDR3 region is CASKDWAPHEQYF. CDR3 DNA: TGTGCCAGCAAGGACTGGGCCCCCCACGAGCAGTACTTC. This chain uses TRBV7-3 with TRBJ2-7; possibly TRBD2 for D (5 bases). The CDR3 contains 13 residues. Germline values: CDR1 SGHTA, CDR2 FQGTGA. Trimming left V 7 bases short and J 5 bases short, with 15 bases between.